These 24 T cell receptor beta chains came from one sample sequenced in a study of identical twins. Each CDR3 protein gets one entry after TCRdb re-called the 5' RACE reads with MiXCR. The top ten hold around 8.1% of the sample, which has 130,000 to 150,000 distinct CDR3 sequences, around 3.6% seen once. The sequenced sample was memory T cells sorted from blood. These receptors originate from a young man in good health.

In this sample, this clonotype turned up many times. This rearrangement joins TRBV5-1 to TRBJ2-1; a weak D match, TRBD1 (6 bases). Germline-derived CDR1 and CDR2 are SGHRS and YFSETQ. V lost 0 bases to trimming and J lost 4 bases, with 11 bases between them. The CDR3 length is 15 residues. The CDR3 spells CASSLEGQHYNEQFF. Written as DNA, the CDR3 is TGCGCCAGCAGCTTGGAAGGACAGCATTACAATGAGCAGTTCTTC.

This clonotype was recorded a few times. The chain couples TRBV11-2 to TRBJ2-1, with D unclear. Germline loops: CDR1 SGHAT, CDR2 FQNNGV. The CDR3 is 11 residues long. V lost 0 bases, J lost 13 bases, and 7 bases lay in between. The CDR3 spells CASSLEGLQFF. The CDR3 DNA sequence: TGTGCCAGCAGCTTAGAGGGATTACAGTTCTTC.

This clonotype has at least ten counts. The genes are TRBV12-3 or TRBV12-4 and TRBJ1-5, with 9 bases identical to TRBD1. The CDR3 is 15 amino acids. Trimming removed 3 bases from V and 3 bases from J; junction bases left unmatched: 3. This CDR3 reads CASSFDRGVNQPQHF. Written as DNA, the CDR3 is TGTGCCAGCAGTTTCGACAGGGGGGTCAATCAGCCCCAGCATTTT.

The sample holds many counts of this clonotype. The chain joins TRBV6-1 to TRBJ1-1, with no clear D. V was pared by 5 bases and J by 2 bases, with 9 bases between. CDR3 length: 13 residues. CDR1 and CDR2 (germline): MNHNS, SASEGT. The CDR3 is CASSTGPNTEAFF. Written as DNA, the CDR3 is TGTGCCAGCAGTACCGGGCCAAACACTGAAGCTTTCTTT.

The chain recombines TRBV7-2 with TRBJ1-5; D possibly corresponds to TRBD1 (6 bases). CDR3 length: 15 amino acids. Germline assignment: CDR1 SGHTA and CDR2 FQGNSA. Deletions cut 5 bases from V and 7 bases from J, with 18 bases between. The CDR3 coding sequence is TGTGCCAGCAGCCCGTCAAGGACGGGGGCACAGCCCCAGCATTTT. It translates to CASSPSRTGAQPQHF.

The table lists this clonotype with many counts. The rearrangement joins TRBV7-9 to TRBJ2-7; 8 bases agree with TRBD2. The CDR3 has 15 amino acids. The V and J ends lost 5 bases and 4 bases, in that order; junction bases with no gene match: 10. Per the germline V gene, CDR1 is SEHNR and CDR2 is FQNEAQ (reference sequence). The CDR3 DNA follows: TGTGCCAGCAGCCCCGCTGAGCGGGAGCCGTACGAGCAGTACTTC. Its protein product is CASSPAEREPYEQYF.

This clonotype was counted ten times or more. The rearrangement joins TRBV30 to TRBJ2-7; TRBD2 matches 7 bases. The J segment lost 4 bases and the V segment lost 3 bases, leaving 6 bases of the junction unmatched. From germline, CDR1 is GTSNPN and CDR2 SVGIG (reference sequence). There are 13 residues in the CDR3. CDR3 amino acids: CAWRGGRGYEQYF. The CDR3 DNA reads TGTGCCTGGAGGGGCGGGAGAGGTTACGAGCAGTACTTC.

This clonotype was counted ten times or more. CDR3 sequence reads: CASSQGYGSSGNTIYF. CDR3 DNA: TGCGCCAGCAGCCAAGGGTATGGGAGCTCTGGAAACACCATATATTTT. This chain connects TRBV4-1 to TRBJ1-3, with D uncertain. CDR3 length equals 16 residues. Germline CDR1 and CDR2: MGHRA and YSYEKL. V was pared by 1 base and J by 0 bases, with 10 bases between.

This clonotype was seen many times. The chain joins TRBV2 to TRBJ2-7; no definite D call. Looked up from germline, CDR1 is SNHLY and CDR2 is FYNNEI. V was trimmed by 5 bases and J by 3 bases, leaving 14 bases between them. The CDR3 totals 14 residues. CDR3 sequence: CASSPVEIFYEQYV. CDR3 nucleotide sequence: TGTGCCAGCAGTCCTGTAGAGATTTTCTACGAGCAGTACGTC.

This clonotype occurred many times. V and J are TRBV12-3 or TRBV12-4 and TRBJ2-3; 9 positions agree with TRBD1. The CDR3 loop spans 14 amino acids. CDR3 nucleotide sequence: TGTGCAACCACCGGGGACAGGGCCACAGATACGCAGTATTTT. It yields the protein CATTGDRATDTQYF.

The sample holds many counts of this clonotype. The V call is TRBV5-1, the J call TRBJ1-3, with 12 bases aligning to TRBD1. V was clipped by 3 bases and J by 3 bases; unmatched bases: 4. Germline CDR1 and CDR2: SGHRS and YFSETQ. This CDR3 is built from 16 residues. CDR3 nucleotide sequence: TGCGCCAGCAGCTCCGGGACAGGGGGCCTTGGAAACACCATATATTTT. This sequence encodes CASSSGTGGLGNTIYF.

This clonotype was seen ten or more times. This chain links TRBV14 with TRBJ2-7, with 7 bases lining up with TRBD2. With 4 bases clipped from V and 3 bases from J, the junction kept 3 bases outside the gene matches. Germline-derived CDR1 and CDR2 are SGHDN and FVKESK. This CDR3 comprises 13 residues. The CDR3 is CASSREGGYEQYF. For the CDR3, the DNA is TGTGCCAGCAGCCGGGAGGGAGGCTACGAGCAGTACTTC.

This clonotype came up many times. The chain carries TRBV6-1 and TRBJ2-7, with D unclear. V was pared by 1 base and J by 0 bases, with 7 bases between. Germline lookup yields CDR1 MNHNS and CDR2 SASEGT. CDR3 size: 14 residues. For the CDR3, the DNA is TGTGCCAGCAGTGAAGGAATATACTCCTACGAGCAGTACTTC. This sequence encodes CASSEGIYSYEQYF.

This clonotype has ten or more counts. The chain employs TRBV27 and TRBJ2-7, with D unresolved. The CDR3 is made up of 15 amino acids. CDR1 and CDR2 (germline): MNHEY, SMNVEV (reference sequence). Trimming pared 3 bases from V and 0 bases from J, leaving 12 bases between. The CDR3 DNA reads TGTGCCAGCAGTTTGTCTACAGCCTCCTCCTACGAGCAGTACTTC. Its protein product is CASSLSTASSYEQYF.

This chain connects TRBV3-1 to TRBJ2-7; 8 bases map to TRBD1. The CDR3 runs to 14 residues. In germline, CDR1 is LGHDT, CDR2 YNNKEL (reference sequence). V was pared by 4 bases and J by 6 bases, with 8 bases of the junction left unmatched. Written as DNA, the CDR3 is TGTGCCAGCAGCCCTGGACAGGGTATAGGCGAGCAGTACGTC. Its translation: CASSPGQGIGEQYV.

The table lists this clonotype with many counts. The chain carries TRBV6-5 and TRBJ2-6; the D is unclear. CDR1 MNHEY and CDR2 SVGAGI come from the germline V gene. The V end was cut by 2 bases, the J end by 1 base, with 6 bases between. The CDR3 extends over 15 amino acids. The CDR3, as DNA: TGTGCCAGCAGTTACATGATGTCTGGGGCCAACGTCCTGACTTTC. This codes for CASSYMMSGANVLTF.

At least ten counts were recorded for this clonotype. This chain links TRBV5-1 with TRBJ2-7; D might be TRBD1 (5 bases). The CDR3 runs 18 residues. Germline CDR1 reads SGHRS; CDR2 reads YFSETQ. Trimming removed 1 base at V and 3 bases at J, with 23 bases between. The CDR3 DNA follows: TGCGCCAGCAGCTTGAGTTGGGGCCTCCGCCAAGAAAACTACGAGCAGTACTTC. Translated, it gives CASSLSWGLRQENYEQYF.

This clonotype occurred many times. The chain carries TRBV7-2 and TRBJ2-7; D tentatively fits TRBD1 or TRBD2 (5 bases each). Trimming removed 4 bases from V and 4 bases from J, with 17 bases in between. Germline loops: CDR1 SGHTA, CDR2 FQGNSA. CDR3 size: 15 residues. The CDR3 here is CASSSPGTRAYEQYF. The DNA of the CDR3 is TGTGCCAGCAGCTCGCCCGGGACCCGGGCATACGAGCAGTACTTC.

Many counts were recorded for this clonotype. In DNA form, the CDR3 reads TGTGCCAGCAGTTACGCAGCGGACTACAATGAGCAGTTCTTC. Protein: CASSYAADYNEQFF. The rearrangement uses TRBV6-2 or TRBV6-3 and TRBJ2-1, with a weak D call TRBD2 (5 bases). Trimming took off 2 bases at V and 3 bases at J, with 8 bases between the two ends. Germline lookup yields CDR1 MNHEY and CDR2 SVGEGT. The CDR3 spans 14 residues.

The chain combines TRBV2 with TRBJ2-6; unclear D gene. V shed 6 bases and J shed 0 bases, with 9 bases lying between them. The CDR3 is 15 amino acids. CDR1 is SNHLY and CDR2 is FYNNEI in the germline V gene. CDR3 amino acids: CASSPRSSGANVLTF. The CDR3 nucleotides read TGTGCCAGCAGCCCGCGGAGCTCTGGGGCCAACGTCCTGACTTTC.

This clonotype was recorded at least ten times. V gene TRBV5-5 combines with J gene TRBJ1-6, with a weak D call TRBD1 (5 bases). Trimming pared 4 bases from V and 2 bases from J, leaving 16 bases between. CDR3 size: 17 residues. CDR1 is SGHKS and CDR2 is YYEKEE in the germline V gene (reference sequence). The CDR3 spells CASSPTGTPAYNSPLHF. As DNA, the CDR3 is TGTGCCAGCAGCCCAACCGGGACGCCAGCCTATAATTCACCCCTCCACTTT.

This clonotype has a count of ten or more. CDR3 nucleotide sequence: TGTGCCAGCAGTCCCCGGGAAAACATAGCCAAAAACATTCAGTACTTC. Its translation: CASSPRENIAKNIQYF. The V and J genes are TRBV27 and TRBJ2-4; possibly TRBD2 for D (5 bases). V dropped 5 bases and J dropped 0 bases, with 14 bases sitting between them. Germline V lookup: CDR1 MNHEY, CDR2 SMNVEV (reference sequence). This CDR3 spans 16 amino acids.

This clonotype was seen many times. The chain couples TRBV20-1 to TRBJ2-5; the D gene is possibly TRBD2 (5 bases). The CDR3 has 18 residues. The germline V and J ends were trimmed by 5 bases and 5 bases, with 30 bases remaining between them. Germline loops: CDR1 DFQATT, CDR2 SNEGSKA (reference sequence). The CDR3 sequence: CSAAWYSGRPSSWETQYF. CDR3 sequence (DNA): TGCAGTGCTGCTTGGTATTCGGGCAGACCTAGCAGTTGGGAGACCCAGTACTTC.

This clonotype came up many times. The V call is TRBV5-1, the J call TRBJ2-1, with D perhaps being TRBD1 or TRBD2 (5 bases each). With 0 bases removed from V and 7 bases from J, the gap between germline ends came to 14 bases. The CDR3 loop spans 15 amino acids. Germline V gives CDR1 SGHRS, CDR2 YFSETQ. The CDR3 DNA reads TGCGCCAGCAGCTTGGGCGGGTCTAAGGGGAATGAGCAGTTCTTC. Protein sequence: CASSLGGSKGNEQFF.